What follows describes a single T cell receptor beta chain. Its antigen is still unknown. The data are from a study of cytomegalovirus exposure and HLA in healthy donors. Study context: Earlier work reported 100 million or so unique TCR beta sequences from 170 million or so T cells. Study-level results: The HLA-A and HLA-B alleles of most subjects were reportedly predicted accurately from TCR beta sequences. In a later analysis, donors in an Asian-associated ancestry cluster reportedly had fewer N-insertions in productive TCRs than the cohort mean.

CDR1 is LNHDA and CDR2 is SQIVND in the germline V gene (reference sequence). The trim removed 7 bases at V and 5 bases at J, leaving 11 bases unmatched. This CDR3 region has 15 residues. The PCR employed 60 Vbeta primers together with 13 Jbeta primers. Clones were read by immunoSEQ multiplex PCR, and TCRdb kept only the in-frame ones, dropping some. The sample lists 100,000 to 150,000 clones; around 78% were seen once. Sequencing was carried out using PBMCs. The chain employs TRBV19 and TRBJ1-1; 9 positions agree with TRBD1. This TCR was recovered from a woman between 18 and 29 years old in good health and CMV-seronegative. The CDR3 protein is CASMKGDRDITEAFF. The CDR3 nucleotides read TGTGCCAGTATGAAGGGGGACAGGGACATAACTGAAGCTTTCTTT.